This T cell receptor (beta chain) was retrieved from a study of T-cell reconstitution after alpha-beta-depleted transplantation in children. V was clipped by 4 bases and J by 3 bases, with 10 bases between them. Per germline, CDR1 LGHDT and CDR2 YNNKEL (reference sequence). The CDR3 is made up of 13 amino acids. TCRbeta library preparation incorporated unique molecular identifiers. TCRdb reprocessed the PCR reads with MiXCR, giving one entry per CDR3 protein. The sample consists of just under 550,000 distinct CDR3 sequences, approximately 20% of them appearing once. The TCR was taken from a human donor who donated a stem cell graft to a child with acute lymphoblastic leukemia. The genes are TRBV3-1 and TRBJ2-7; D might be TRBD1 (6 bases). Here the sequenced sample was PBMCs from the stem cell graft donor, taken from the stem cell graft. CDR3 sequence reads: CASSRQEVYEQYF. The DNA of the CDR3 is TGTGCCAGCAGCCGACAGGAGGTCTACGAGCAGTACTTC.